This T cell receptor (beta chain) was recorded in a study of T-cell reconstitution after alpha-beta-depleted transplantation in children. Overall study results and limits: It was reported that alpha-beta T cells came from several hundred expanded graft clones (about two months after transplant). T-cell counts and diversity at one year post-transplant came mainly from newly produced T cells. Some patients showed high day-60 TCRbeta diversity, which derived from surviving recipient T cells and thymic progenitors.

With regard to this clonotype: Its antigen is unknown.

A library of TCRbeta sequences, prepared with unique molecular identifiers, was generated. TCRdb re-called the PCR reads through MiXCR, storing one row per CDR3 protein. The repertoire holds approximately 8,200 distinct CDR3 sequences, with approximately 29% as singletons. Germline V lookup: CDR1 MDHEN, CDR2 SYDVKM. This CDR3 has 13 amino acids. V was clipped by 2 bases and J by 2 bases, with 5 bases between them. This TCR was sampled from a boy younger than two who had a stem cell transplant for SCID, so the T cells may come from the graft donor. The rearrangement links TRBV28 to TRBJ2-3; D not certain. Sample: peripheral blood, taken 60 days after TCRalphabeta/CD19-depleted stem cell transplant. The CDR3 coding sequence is TGTGCCAGCAGTTTAGGATTCACAGATACGCAGTATTTT. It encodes CASSLGFTDTQYF.